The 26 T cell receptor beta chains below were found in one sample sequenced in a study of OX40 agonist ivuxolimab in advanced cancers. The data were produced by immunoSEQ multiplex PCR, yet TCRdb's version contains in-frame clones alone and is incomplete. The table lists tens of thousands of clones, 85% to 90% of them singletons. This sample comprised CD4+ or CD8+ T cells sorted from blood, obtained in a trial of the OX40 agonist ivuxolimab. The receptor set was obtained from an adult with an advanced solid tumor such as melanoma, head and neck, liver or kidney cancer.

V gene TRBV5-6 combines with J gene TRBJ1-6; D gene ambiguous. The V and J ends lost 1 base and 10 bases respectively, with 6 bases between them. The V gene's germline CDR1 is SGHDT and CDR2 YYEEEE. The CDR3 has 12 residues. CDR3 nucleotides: TGTGCCAGCAGCTTGCTGGGGTCACCCCTCCACTTT. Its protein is CASSLLGSPLHF. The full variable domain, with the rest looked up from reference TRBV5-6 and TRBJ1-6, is DAGVTQSPTHLIKTRGQQVTLRCSPKSGHDTVSWYQQALGQGPQFIFQYYEEEERQRGNFPDRFSGHQFPNYSSELNVNALLLGDSALYLCASSLLGSPLHFGNGTRLTVT.

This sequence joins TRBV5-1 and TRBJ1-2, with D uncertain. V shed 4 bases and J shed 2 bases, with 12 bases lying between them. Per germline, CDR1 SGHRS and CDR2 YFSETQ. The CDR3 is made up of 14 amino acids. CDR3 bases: TGCGCCAGCAGCCCGAGGGAGAGGAACTATGGCTACACCTTC. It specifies CASSPRERNYGYTF. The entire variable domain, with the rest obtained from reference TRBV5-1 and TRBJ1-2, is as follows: KAGVTQTPRYLIKTRGQQVTLSCSPISGHRSVSWYQQTPGQGLQFLFEYFSETQRNKGNFPGRFSGRQFSNSRSEMNVSTLELGDSALYLCASSPRERNYGYTFGSGTRLTVV.

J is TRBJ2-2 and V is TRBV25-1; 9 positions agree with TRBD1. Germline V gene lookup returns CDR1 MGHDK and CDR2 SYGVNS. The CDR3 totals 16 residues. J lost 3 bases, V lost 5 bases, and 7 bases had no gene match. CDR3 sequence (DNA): TGTGCCAGCAGTCCCGCGGACAGGGGTGACACCGGGGAGCTGTTTTTT. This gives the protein CASSPADRGDTGELFF.

The CDR3 DNA is TGTGCCAGCAGTTTAGGCGGGACACCGAATGAAAAACTGTTTTTT. This gives the protein CASSLGGTPNEKLFF. This sequence joins TRBV2 and TRBJ1-4, with D tentatively TRBD1 (6 bases). Germline V gene data show CDR1 as SNHLY and CDR2 as FYNNEI. The CDR3 runs to 15 residues. Trimming removed 5 bases at V and 5 bases at J, with 15 bases between.

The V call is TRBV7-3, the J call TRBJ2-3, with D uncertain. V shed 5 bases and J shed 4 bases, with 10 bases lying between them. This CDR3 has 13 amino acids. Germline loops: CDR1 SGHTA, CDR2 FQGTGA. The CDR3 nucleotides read TGTGCCAGCAGCCCTAAGGGCCCAGATACGCAGTATTTT. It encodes CASSPKGPDTQYF.

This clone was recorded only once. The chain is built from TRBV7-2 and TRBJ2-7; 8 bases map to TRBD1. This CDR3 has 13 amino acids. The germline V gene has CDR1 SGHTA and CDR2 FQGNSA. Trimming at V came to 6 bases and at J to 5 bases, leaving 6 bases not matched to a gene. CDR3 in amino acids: CASRPQGVHEQYF. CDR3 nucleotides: TGTGCCAGCAGACCACAGGGGGTGCACGAGCAGTACTTC.

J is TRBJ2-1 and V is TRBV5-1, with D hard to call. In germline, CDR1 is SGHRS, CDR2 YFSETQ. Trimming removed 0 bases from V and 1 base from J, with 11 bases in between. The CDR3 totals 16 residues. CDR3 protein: CASSLAGLGSYNEQFF. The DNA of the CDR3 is TGCGCCAGCAGCTTGGCTGGTCTGGGGTCCTACAATGAGCAGTTCTTC.

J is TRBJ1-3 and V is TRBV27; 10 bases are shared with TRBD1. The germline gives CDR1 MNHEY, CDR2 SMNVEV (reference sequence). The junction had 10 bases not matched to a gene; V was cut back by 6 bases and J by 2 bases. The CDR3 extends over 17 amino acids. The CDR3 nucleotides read TGTGCCAGCAGCCGCCGGACAGGGGGTTTAACTGGAAACACCATATATTTT. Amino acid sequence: CASSRRTGGLTGNTIYF.

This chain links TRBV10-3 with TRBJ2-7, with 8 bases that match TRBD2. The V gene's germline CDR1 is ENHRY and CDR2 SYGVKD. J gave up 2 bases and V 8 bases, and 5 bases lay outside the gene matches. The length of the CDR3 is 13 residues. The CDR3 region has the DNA TGTGCCATCCAAGCGGGAGTGCCCTACGAGCAGTACTTC. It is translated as CAIQAGVPYEQYF.

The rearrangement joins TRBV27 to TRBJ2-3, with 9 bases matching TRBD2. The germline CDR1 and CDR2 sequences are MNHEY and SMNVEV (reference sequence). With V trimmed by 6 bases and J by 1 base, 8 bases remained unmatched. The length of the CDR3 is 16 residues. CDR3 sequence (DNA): TGTGCCAGCAGCTCTCCTAGCGGGGAAGGCACAGATACGCAGTATTTT. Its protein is CASSSPSGEGTDTQYF.

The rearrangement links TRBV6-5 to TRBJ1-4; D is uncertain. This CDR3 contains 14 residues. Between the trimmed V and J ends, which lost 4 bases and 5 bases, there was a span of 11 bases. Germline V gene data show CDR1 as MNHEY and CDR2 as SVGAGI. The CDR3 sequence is CASSWGRSNEKLFF. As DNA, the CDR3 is TGTGCCAGCAGTTGGGGAAGGAGCAATGAAAAACTGTTTTTT.

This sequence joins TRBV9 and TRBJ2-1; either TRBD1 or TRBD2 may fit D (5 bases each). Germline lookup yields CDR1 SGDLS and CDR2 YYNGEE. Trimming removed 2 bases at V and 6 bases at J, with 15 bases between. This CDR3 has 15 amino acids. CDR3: CASSVSGTRGNEQFF. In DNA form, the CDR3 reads TGTGCCAGCAGCGTTTCCGGGACCCGGGGCAATGAGCAGTTCTTC.

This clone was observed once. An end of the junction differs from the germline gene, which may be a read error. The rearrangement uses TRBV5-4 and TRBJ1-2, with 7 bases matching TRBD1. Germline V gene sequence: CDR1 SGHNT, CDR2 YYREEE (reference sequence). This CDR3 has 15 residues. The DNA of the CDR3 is TGCGCCAGCAGCCAAGATGACAGGGCAAACTATGGCTACACCTTC. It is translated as CASSQDDRANYGYTF.

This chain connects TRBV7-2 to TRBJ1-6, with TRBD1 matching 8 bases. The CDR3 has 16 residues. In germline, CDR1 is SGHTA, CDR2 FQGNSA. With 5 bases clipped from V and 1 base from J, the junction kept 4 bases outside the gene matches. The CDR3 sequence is CASSPDRGSYNSPLHF. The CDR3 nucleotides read TGTGCCAGCAGCCCCGACAGGGGATCCTATAATTCACCCCTCCACTTT.

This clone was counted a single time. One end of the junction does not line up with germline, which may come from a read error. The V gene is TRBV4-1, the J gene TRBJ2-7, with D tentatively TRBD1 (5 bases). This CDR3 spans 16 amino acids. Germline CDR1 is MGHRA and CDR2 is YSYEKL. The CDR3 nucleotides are TGCGCCAGCAGCCAAGAAAAGTCGGCAGGGTCCTCCGAGCAGTACTTC. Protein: CASSQEKSAGSSEQYF.

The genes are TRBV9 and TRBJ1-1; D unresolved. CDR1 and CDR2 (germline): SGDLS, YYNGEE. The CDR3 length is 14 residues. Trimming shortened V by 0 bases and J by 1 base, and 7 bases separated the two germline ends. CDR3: CASSVVVGNTEAFF. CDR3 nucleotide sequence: TGTGCCAGCAGCGTAGTGGTCGGGAACACTGAAGCTTTCTTT.

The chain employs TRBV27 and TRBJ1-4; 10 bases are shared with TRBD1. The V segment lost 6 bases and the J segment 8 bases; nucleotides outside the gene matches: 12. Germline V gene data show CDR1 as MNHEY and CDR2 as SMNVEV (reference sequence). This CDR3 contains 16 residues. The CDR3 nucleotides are TGTGCCAGCAGAAGGACAGGGGGGGCGGGATGGGAAAAACTGTTTTTT. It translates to CASRRTGGAGWEKLFF.

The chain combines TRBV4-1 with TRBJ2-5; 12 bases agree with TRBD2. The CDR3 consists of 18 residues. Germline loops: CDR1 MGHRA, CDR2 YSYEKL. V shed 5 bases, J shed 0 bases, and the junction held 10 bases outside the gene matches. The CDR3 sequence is CASSSRTSGVLYQETQYF. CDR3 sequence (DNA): TGCGCCAGCAGCTCTCGGACTAGCGGGGTACTGTACCAAGAGACCCAGTACTTC.

The CDR3, as DNA: TGTGCCAGCCGCCGCGGGACGGACTATAATGAGCAGTTCTTC. It yields the protein CASRRGTDYNEQFF. The chain links TRBV5-4 to TRBJ2-1, with a tentative D call TRBD2 (6 bases). Trimming took 7 bases from V and 7 from J, leaving 18 bases between them. The length of the CDR3 is 14 residues. In germline, CDR1 is SGHNT, CDR2 YYREEE (reference sequence). Supplemented by reference TRBV5-4 and TRBJ2-1, the full variable domain reads ETGVTQSPTHLIKTRGQQVTLRCSSQSGHNTVSWYQQALGQGPQFIFQYYREEENGRGNFPPRFSGLQFPNYSSELNVNALELDDSALYLCASRRGTDYNEQFFGPGTRLTVL.

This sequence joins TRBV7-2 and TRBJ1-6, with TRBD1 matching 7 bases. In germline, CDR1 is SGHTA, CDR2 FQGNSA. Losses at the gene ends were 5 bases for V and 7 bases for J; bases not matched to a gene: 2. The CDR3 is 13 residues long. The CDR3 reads CASSQGGNSPLHF. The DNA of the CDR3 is TGTGCCAGCAGCCAGGGGGGGAATTCACCCCTCCACTTT.

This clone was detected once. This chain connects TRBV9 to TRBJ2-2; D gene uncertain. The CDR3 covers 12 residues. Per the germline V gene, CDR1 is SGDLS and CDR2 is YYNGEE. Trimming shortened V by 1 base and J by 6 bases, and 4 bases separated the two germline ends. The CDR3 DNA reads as TGTGCCAGCAGCGTATTCCCCGGGGAGCTGTTTTTT. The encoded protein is CASSVFPGELFF.

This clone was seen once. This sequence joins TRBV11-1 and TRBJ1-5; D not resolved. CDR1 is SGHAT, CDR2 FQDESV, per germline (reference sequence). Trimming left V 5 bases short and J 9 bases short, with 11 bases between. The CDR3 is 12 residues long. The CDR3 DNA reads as TGTGCCAGCAGCCAGGAGGGTCGGCCCCAGCATTTT. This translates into CASSQEGRPQHF.

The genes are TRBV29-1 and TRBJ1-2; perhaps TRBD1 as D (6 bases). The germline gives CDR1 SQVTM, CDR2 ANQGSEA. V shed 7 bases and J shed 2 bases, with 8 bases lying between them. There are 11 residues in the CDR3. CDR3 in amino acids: CSGTENYGYTF. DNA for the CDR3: TGCAGCGGGACAGAGAACTATGGCTACACCTTC.

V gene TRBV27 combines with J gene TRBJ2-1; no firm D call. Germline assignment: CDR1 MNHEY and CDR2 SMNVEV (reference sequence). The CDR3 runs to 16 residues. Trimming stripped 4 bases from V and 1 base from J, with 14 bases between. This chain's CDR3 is CASSSPSGGSYNEQFF. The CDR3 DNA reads TGTGCCAGCAGTTCCCCCAGTGGCGGATCCTACAATGAGCAGTTCTTC.

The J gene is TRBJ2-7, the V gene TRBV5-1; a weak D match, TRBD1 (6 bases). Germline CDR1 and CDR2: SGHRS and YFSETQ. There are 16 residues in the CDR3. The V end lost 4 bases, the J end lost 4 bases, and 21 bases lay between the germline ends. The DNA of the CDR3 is TGCGCCAGCAGCCCGGGGATTGGGACACCCAAGTACGAGCAGTACTTC. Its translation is CASSPGIGTPKYEQYF.

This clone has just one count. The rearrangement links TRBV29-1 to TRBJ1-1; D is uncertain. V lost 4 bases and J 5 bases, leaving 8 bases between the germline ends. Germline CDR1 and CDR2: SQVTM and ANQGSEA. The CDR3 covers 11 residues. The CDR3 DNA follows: TGCAGCGTTGGTTCGGTAACTGAAGCTTTCTTT. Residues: CSVGSVTEAFF.